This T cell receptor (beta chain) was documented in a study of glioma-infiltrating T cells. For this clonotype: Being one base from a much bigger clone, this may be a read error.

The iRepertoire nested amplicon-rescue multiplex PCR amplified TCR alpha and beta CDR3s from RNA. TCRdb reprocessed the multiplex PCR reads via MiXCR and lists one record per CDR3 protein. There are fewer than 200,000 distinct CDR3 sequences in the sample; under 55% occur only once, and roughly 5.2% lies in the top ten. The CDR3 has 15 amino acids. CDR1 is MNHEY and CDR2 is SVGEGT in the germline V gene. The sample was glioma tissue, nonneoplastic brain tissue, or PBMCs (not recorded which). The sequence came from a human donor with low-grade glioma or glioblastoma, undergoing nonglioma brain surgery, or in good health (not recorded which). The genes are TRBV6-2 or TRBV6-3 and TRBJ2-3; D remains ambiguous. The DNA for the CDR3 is TGTGCCATCAGTGCCACTGGCGTTAGCACAGATACGCAGTATTTT. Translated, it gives CAISATGVSTDTQYF.